This is a list of T cell receptor beta chains from one sample in a study of blood T cell repertoires in COVID-19. Sequencing was performed with immunoSEQ multiplex PCR; in TCRdb, only in-frame clones are kept and a portion is missing. The table includes about 250,000 clones, over 75% detected once. Material for sequencing was peripheral blood. These receptor sequences come from an elderly woman with acute or convalescent COVID-19. CDR3s include the opening cysteine and the closing phenylalanine or tryptophan.

cdr3_length,v_call,cdr3_aa
14,TRBV15,CATRLDQSTGELFF
16,TRBV11-2,CASSIRIAGTTGELFF
12,TRBV5-1,CASSGDSYEQYF
16,TRBV9,CASSPNSGLETGELFF
12,TRBV30,CARSAGAGEQYF
12,TRBV12-3/TRBV12-4,CASMKWGQPQHF
16,TRBV20-1,CSASLAFGSSYNEQFF
14,TRBV5-1,CASSLGQGPYEQYF
12,TRBV9,CASSVGYGELFF
15,TRBV5-1,CASRLGLAGLYEQYF
13,TRBV5-1,CASSSTGSYGYTF
12,TRBV5-1,CASTTGNNEQYF
13,TRBV3-1/TRBV3-2,CASSQELVTEAFF
16,TRBV6-5,CASSFTMPGANTEAFF
15,TRBV7-2,CASSPNRGGVGELFF
15,TRBV18,CASSPVGGATDTQYF
15,TRBV4-1,CASSPSGSSYNEQFF
11,TRBV28,CASRSAYEQYF
16,TRBV18,CASSPRAVDLNTEAFF
15,TRBV4-1,CASSLGGFDQETQYF
14,TRBV10-2,CASKIAGASYEQYF
15,TRBV15,CATSRDRVKNEKLFF
14,TRBV20-1,CSASYSGSSYEQYF
16,TRBV6-2/TRBV6-3,CASSYSPGTGIHEQYF
12,TRBV7-9,CASSLTSGEQFF
12,TRBV5-1,CASRYEAYEQYF
15,TRBV19,CASSRDSTSTDTQYF
15,TRBV3-1/TRBV3-2,CASSPLSGGSAEAFF
15,TRBV18,CASSEYRGLHQPQHF
12,TRBV3-1/TRBV3-2,CASSQGPYEQYF
14,TRBV6-6,CASSLTGVNSPLHF
13,TRBV5-1,CASGRTDYNEQFF
14,TRBV6-6,CASSYTGQSYEQYF
14,TRBV15,CATRKGQGDYGYTF
14,TRBV18,CASSPTGGNQPQHF
16,TRBV28,CASSLGTSGSMETQYF
16,TRBV19,CASGKRHSFSYNEQFF
13,TRBV3-1/TRBV3-2,CASSQASTDTQYF
14,TRBV6-4,CASSASGGVDEQYF
15,TRBV7-3,CASSSGTSGYNEQFF
17,TRBV4-2,CASSQPSGGSSSYEQYF
17,TRBV4-1,CASSQPPGAGGPRTQYF
11,TRBV2,CASNRQGWDTF
15,TRBV10-1,CAKNRGRQFTYEQYF
14,TRBV29-1,CSVGENRGGSRYTF
15,TRBV19,CASSPPGQHNEKLFF
14,TRBV6-6,CASSFGTGTGGYTF
15,TRBV7-8,CASRLRDRELETQYF
16,TRBV25-1,CASSELGDTANYGYTF
16,TRBV3-1/TRBV3-2,CASSQDPGTGGSGYTF